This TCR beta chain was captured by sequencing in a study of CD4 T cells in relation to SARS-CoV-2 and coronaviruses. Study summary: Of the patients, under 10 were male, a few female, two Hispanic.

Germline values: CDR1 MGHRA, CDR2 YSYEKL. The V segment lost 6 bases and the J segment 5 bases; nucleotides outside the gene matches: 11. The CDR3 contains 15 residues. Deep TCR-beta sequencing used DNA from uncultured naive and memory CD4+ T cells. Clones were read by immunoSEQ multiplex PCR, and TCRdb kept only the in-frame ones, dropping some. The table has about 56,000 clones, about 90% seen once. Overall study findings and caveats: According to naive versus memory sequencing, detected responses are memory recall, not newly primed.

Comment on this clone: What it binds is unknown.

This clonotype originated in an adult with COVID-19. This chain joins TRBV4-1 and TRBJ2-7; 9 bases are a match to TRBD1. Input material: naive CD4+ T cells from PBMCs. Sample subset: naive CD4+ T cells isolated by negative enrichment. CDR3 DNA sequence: TGCGCCAGCAGTCGCGGCCGGGACAGGGCCGACGAGCAGTACTTC. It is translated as CASSRGRDRADEQYF.